This passage covers 24 T cell receptor beta chains from one sample sequenced in a study of shared clonotypes between healthy human individuals (TCRdb year 2020). Libraries were built with the immunoSEQ multiplex PCR assay. Here the immuneACCESS table is served through TCRdb, limited to in-frame sequences with V and J called. Missing clones are a known gap in these copies; in checked studies unresolved V genes cover under half, and the rest lacks a known reason. In all, the sample holds roughly 1 million clones, and about 70% of those were seen once. The top ten constitute around 1.5% of the sample. Sample: memory CD4+ T cells sorted from blood. The cell subset or site label of this sample denotes: CD45RA-negative fraction. These receptors came from a man younger than 30 in good health.

This chain connects TRBV30 to TRBJ2-5, with D perhaps assigned TRBD1 or TRBD2 (5 bases each). Germline-derived CDR1 and CDR2 are GTSNPN and SVGIG (reference sequence). This CDR3 has 14 residues. Deletions cut 0 bases from V and 5 bases from J, with 13 bases between. The CDR3 DNA follows: TGTGCCTGGAGTGTAACGGGGACGGGGGAGACCCAGTACTTC. Encoded protein: CAWSVTGTGETQYF.

The V gene is TRBV6-4, the J gene TRBJ2-1; 7 bases are shared with TRBD1. With 1 base clipped from V and 5 bases from J, the junction kept 8 bases outside the gene matches. This CDR3 region has 16 residues. The germline gives CDR1 MRHNA, CDR2 SNTAGT. The CDR3 is CASSDWSQGENNEQFF. The CDR3 coding sequence is TGTGCCAGCAGTGACTGGAGTCAGGGGGAAAACAATGAGCAGTTCTTC.

This clone has just one count. The J gene is TRBJ1-1, the V gene TRBV28; 9 bases are a match to TRBD1. The CDR3 loop spans 16 amino acids. Looked up from germline, CDR1 is MDHEN and CDR2 is SYDVKM. The junction had 9 bases not matched to a gene; V was cut back by 3 bases and J by 4 bases. CDR3 in DNA: TGTGCCAGCAGTTTGCGGACAGGGGCAGGTGTCACTGAAGCTTTCTTT. It is translated as CASSLRTGAGVTEAFF.

This clone was seen more than once but under ten times. The gene calls are TRBV12-5 and TRBJ1-1, with TRBD1 identical over 9 bases. The CDR3 has 16 residues. J gave up 5 bases and V 2 bases, and 9 bases lay outside the gene matches. In germline, CDR1 is LGHNT, CDR2 FRNRAP. In DNA form, the CDR3 reads TGTGCTAGTGGTTTGACACCAGGACAGGGGTTTACTGAAGCTTTCTTT. Translated: CASGLTPGQGFTEAFF.

The chain couples TRBV5-6 to TRBJ1-1; D is uncertain. The CDR3 runs 16 residues. With 0 bases removed from V and 4 bases from J, the gap between germline ends came to 16 bases. Per germline, CDR1 SGHDT and CDR2 YYEEEE. CDR3 sequence: CASSLDRPALTTEAFF. The CDR3 bases are TGTGCCAGCAGCTTGGATAGGCCAGCTTTGACCACTGAAGCTTTCTTT.

Turning to this clone: The sample has other DNA sequences that encode this CDR3 too. The chain combines TRBV18 with TRBJ1-5; 9 bases map to TRBD1. Trimming took 3 bases from V and 7 from J; bases not matched to a gene: 1. This CDR3 is built from 13 residues. Germline CDR1 KGHSH, CDR2 LQKENI. CDR3 in amino acids: CASSPTGGQPQHF. The CDR3 DNA reads as TGTGCCAGCTCACCGACAGGGGGGCAGCCCCAGCATTTT.

The CDR3 DNA follows: TGTGCCAGCTTACTACAGGGGGCCGGGGAGACCCAGTACTTC. Protein product: CASLLQGAGETQYF. The J gene is TRBJ2-5, the V gene TRBV6-1; 9 bases agree with TRBD1. The V gene end was trimmed by 8 bases and the J gene end by 5 bases; junction bases not matched to a gene: 9. Germline V gene sequence: CDR1 MNHNS, CDR2 SASEGT. This CDR3 contains 14 residues.

This clone came up a few times. CDR3 region: CASSPGQVPGEQYF. CDR3 bases: TGCGCCAGCAGCCCAGGACAGGTTCCCGGCGAGCAGTACTTC. This chain uses TRBV5-1 with TRBJ2-7, with 7 bases lining up with TRBD1. CDR1 is SGHRS, CDR2 YFSETQ, per germline. The J segment lost 6 bases and the V segment lost 4 bases, leaving 10 bases of the junction unmatched. The CDR3 loop spans 14 amino acids.

The CDR3 DNA follows: TGTGCCAGCAGTTTTCTAAGGCATAAGGGTGACAATGAGCAGTTCTTC. Translation: CASSFLRHKGDNEQFF. The genes are TRBV27 and TRBJ2-1; D not resolved. The CDR3 sequence is 16 residues long. Germline loops: CDR1 MNHEY, CDR2 SMNVEV (reference sequence). V lost 3 bases to trimming and J lost 5 bases, with 17 bases between them.

This clone was found a few times. V is TRBV19 and J is TRBJ2-1; 9 bases map to TRBD1. V gave up 5 bases and J gave up 8 bases; unmatched junction bases: 7. This CDR3 has 14 amino acids. Germline CDR1 reads LNHDA; CDR2 reads SQIVND (reference sequence). The CDR3 sequence is CASSGGQGYHEQFF. In DNA, the CDR3 is TGTGCCAGTAGTGGGGGACAGGGATATCATGAGCAGTTCTTC. Combining the CDR3 with reference TRBV19 and TRBJ2-1 gives the whole variable domain DGGITQSPKYLFRKEGQNVTLSCEQNLNHDAMYWYRQDPGQGLRLIYYSQIVNDFQKGDIAEGYSVSREKKESFPLTVTSAQKNPTAFYLCASSGGQGYHEQFFGPGTRLTVL.

This chain's CDR3 is CASSHTIYEQYF. The CDR3 DNA reads as TGTGCCAGCAGCCACACTATCTACGAGCAGTACTTC. The rearrangement uses TRBV7-9 and TRBJ2-7; D is ambiguous. The V end lost 5 bases, the J end lost 3 bases, and 8 bases lay between the germline ends. Germline V CDR1 and CDR2: SEHNR, FQNEAQ (reference sequence). The CDR3 has 12 residues.

The chain carries TRBV10-3 and TRBJ2-7, with TRBD1 matching over 9 bases. This CDR3 spans 16 amino acids. Germline V lookup: CDR1 ENHRY, CDR2 SYGVKD. Trimming removed 0 bases from V and 7 bases from J; junction bases left unmatched: 10. The chain's CDR3 is CAISESSGQGRREQYF. CDR3 sequence (DNA): TGTGCCATCAGTGAGTCTTCAGGACAGGGGCGGAGGGAGCAGTACTTC.

As for this clone: At the DNA level, this CDR3 is encoded by other sequences in the same sample as well. The chain combines TRBV18 with TRBJ2-5, with unresolved D. CDR1 and CDR2 from the germline V gene are KGHSH and LQKENI. Trimming cost V 3 bases and J 4 bases, with 9 bases left between them. CDR3 length: 13 amino acids. CDR3 in amino acids: CASSPRPGETQYF. The CDR3 region has the DNA TGTGCCAGCTCACCCCGCCCGGGAGAGACCCAGTACTTC.

The V and J genes are TRBV19 and TRBJ2-5; no clear D. Germline lookup yields CDR1 LNHDA and CDR2 SQIVND (reference sequence). With 6 bases removed from V and 5 bases from J, the gap between germline ends came to 13 bases. The CDR3 has 13 residues. The CDR3 protein is CASSSQSGETQYF. The DNA for the CDR3 is TGTGCCAGTAGCTCACAGTCGGGCGAGACCCAGTACTTC.

The sample holds many counts of this clone. Other DNA sequences in the sample encode the same CDR3. The chain is built from TRBV5-4 and TRBJ2-7, with D uncertain. Germline V lookup: CDR1 SGHNT, CDR2 YYREEE (reference sequence). V gave up 0 bases and J gave up 4 bases, with 8 bases separating them. The CDR3 totals 13 residues. The CDR3 loop is CASSLGPDYEQYF. In nucleotides, the CDR3 is TGTGCCAGCAGCTTGGGTCCGGATTACGAGCAGTACTTC.

This clone was detected a few times. The rearrangement links TRBV19 to TRBJ2-2; D not resolved. The CDR3 totals 12 residues. Trimming stripped 5 bases from V and 6 bases from J, with 7 bases between. CDR1 is LNHDA and CDR2 is SQIVND in the germline V gene (reference sequence). The CDR3 protein is CASSPISGELFF. The CDR3 DNA follows: TGTGCCAGTAGTCCCATATCCGGGGAGCTGTTTTTT.

The chain joins TRBV6-6 to TRBJ1-5, with 7 bases lining up with TRBD1. CDR1 MNHNY and CDR2 SVGAGI come from the germline V gene (reference sequence). This CDR3 is 14 amino acids long. The ends lost 5 bases at V and 5 bases at J; junction bases unmatched: 6. The chain's CDR3 is CASSAGQADQPQHF. The CDR3 bases are TGTGCCAGCAGTGCCGGACAGGCCGATCAGCCCCAGCATTTT.

This chain joins TRBV5-1 and TRBJ2-1, with a tentative D call TRBD2 (6 bases). CDR1 and CDR2 from the germline V gene are SGHRS and YFSETQ. CDR3 length equals 15 residues. V lost 4 bases, J lost 2 bases, and 13 bases lay in between. Here the CDR3 DNA reads TGCGCCAGCAGCGGAACGGGGGAAGCCTACAATGAGCAGTTCTTC. Amino acid sequence: CASSGTGEAYNEQFF.

The chain links TRBV7-2 to TRBJ2-7; D unclear. CDR1 and CDR2 (germline): SGHTA, FQGNSA. V gave up 2 bases and J gave up 4 bases, with 6 bases separating them. The CDR3 covers 12 residues. CDR3 sequence reads: CASSLSWYEQYF. For the CDR3, the DNA is TGTGCCAGCAGCTTATCTTGGTACGAGCAGTACTTC. Variable domain in full (rest from reference TRBV7-2 and TRBJ2-7): GAGVSQSPSNKVTEKGKDVELRCDPISGHTALYWYRQSLGQGLEFLIYFQGNSAPDKSGLPSDRFSAERTGGSVSTLTIQRTQQEDSAVYLCASSLSWYEQYFGPGTRLTVT.

This chain uses TRBV19 with TRBJ1-5; the D gene is possibly TRBD1 (6 bases). CDR1 is LNHDA and CDR2 is SQIVND in the germline V gene (reference sequence). V was trimmed by 7 bases and J by 1 base, leaving 11 bases between them. The CDR3 is made up of 14 amino acids. The DNA for the CDR3 is TGTGCCAGTATGGACAGTCCAAGCAATCAGCCCCAGCATTTT. Translated, it gives CASMDSPSNQPQHF.

The V call is TRBV6-6, the J call TRBJ1-1, with D possibly matching TRBD1 (5 bases). Germline CDR1 reads MNHNY; CDR2 reads SVGAGI (reference sequence). This CDR3 is built from 15 residues. V lost 2 bases and J lost 3, with 13 bases in between. CDR3 DNA sequence: TGTGCCAGCAGTTACGTCCAGGGAAAGGACACTGAAGCTTTCTTT. Translation gives CASSYVQGKDTEAFF.

The rearrangement links TRBV6-5 to TRBJ2-7; D gene uncertain. Germline CDR1 MNHEY, CDR2 SVGAGI. The CDR3 is made up of 16 amino acids. Trimming shortened V by 4 bases and J by 3 bases, and 19 bases separated the two germline ends. CDR3 in amino acids: CASSFSRIPPSYEQYF. In DNA, the CDR3 is TGTGCCAGCAGTTTCTCACGGATCCCCCCAAGCTACGAGCAGTACTTC.

This chain uses TRBV6-5 with TRBJ2-3, with no clear D. Germline CDR1 is MNHEY and CDR2 is SVGAGI. V dropped 2 bases and J dropped 5 bases, with 11 bases sitting between them. The CDR3 length is 14 residues. In DNA, the CDR3 is TGTGCCAGCAGTTACATGAGGTTGGGAGATACGCAGTATTTT. Amino acid sequence: CASSYMRLGDTQYF.

V usage is TRBV27 and J usage is TRBJ2-7; possible D gene TRBD1, 5 bases. CDR1 MNHEY and CDR2 SMNVEV come from the germline V gene (reference sequence). Trimming stripped 3 bases from V and 0 bases from J, with 12 bases between. CDR3 length equals 15 residues. Here the CDR3 DNA reads TGTGCCAGCAGTTTGGCAGGGTGGGGCTCCTACGAGCAGTACTTC. This encodes CASSLAGWGSYEQYF.